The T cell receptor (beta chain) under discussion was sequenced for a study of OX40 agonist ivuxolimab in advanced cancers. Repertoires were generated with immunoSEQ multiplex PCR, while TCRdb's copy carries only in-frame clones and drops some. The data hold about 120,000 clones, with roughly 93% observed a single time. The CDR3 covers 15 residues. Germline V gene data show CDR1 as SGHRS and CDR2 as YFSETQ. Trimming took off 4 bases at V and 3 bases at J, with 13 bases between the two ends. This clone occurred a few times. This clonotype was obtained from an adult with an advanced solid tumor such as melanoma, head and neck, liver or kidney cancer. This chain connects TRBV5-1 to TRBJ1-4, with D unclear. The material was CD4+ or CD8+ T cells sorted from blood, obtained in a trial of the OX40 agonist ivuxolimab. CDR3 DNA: TGCGCCAGCAGCACCCTTAGTTCTGCTAATGAAAAACTGTTTTTT. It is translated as CASSTLSSANEKLFF.